This passage covers 10 T cell receptor beta chains from one sample sequenced in a study of cytomegalovirus exposure and HLA in healthy donors. PCR primers comprised 60 Vbeta and 13 Jbeta primers. TCRdb keeps only in-frame clones here, not all; method: immunoSEQ multiplex PCR. This table holds about 160,000 clones, 55% to 70% found once. Sequencing was done on a sample of PBMCs. All receptors derive from a woman aged 55-70 years in good health and CMV-seropositive.

A few counts support this clone. J is TRBJ2-1 and V is TRBV4-3; 11 bases map to TRBD2. There are 16 residues in the CDR3. In germline, CDR1 is LGHNA, CDR2 YSLEER. V lost 0 bases, J lost 8 bases, and 6 bases stayed unmatched. CDR3: CASSQDDSGRGDEQFF. In nucleotides, the CDR3 is TGCGCCAGCAGCCAAGATGATAGCGGGAGGGGCGATGAGCAGTTCTTC.

This clone turned up a few times. The chain links TRBV29-1 to TRBJ2-1; 9 nucleotides agree with TRBD1. Per the germline V gene, CDR1 is SQVTM and CDR2 is ANQGSEA. CDR3 size: 13 residues. V was pared by 2 bases and J by 8 bases, with 4 bases of the junction left unmatched. This chain's CDR3 is CSVETGGGDEQFF. CDR3 bases: TGCAGCGTTGAAACAGGGGGCGGGGATGAGCAGTTCTTC.

CDR3 in amino acids: CASRVGTGHYEQYF. CDR3 bases: TGTGCCAGCAGGGTAGGGACAGGGCACTACGAGCAGTACTTC. The V call is TRBV28, the J call TRBJ2-7, with 9 bases aligning to TRBD1. Looked up from germline, CDR1 is MDHEN and CDR2 is SYDVKM. The CDR3 runs 14 residues. V lost 6 bases, J lost 3 bases, and 6 bases stayed unmatched.

The V and J genes are TRBV4-3 and TRBJ2-7; the match to TRBD2 covers 12 bases. Germline values: CDR1 LGHNA, CDR2 YSLEER. The V segment lost 1 base and the J segment 2 bases; nucleotides outside the gene matches: 0. The CDR3 runs 15 residues. As DNA, the CDR3 is TGCGCCAGCAGCCAAGCTAGCGGGAGGGCCTACGAGCAGTACTTC. Its translation: CASSQASGRAYEQYF.

The gene calls are TRBV2 and TRBJ1-2; D is possibly TRBD1 (5 bases). CDR3 size: 16 residues. Germline CDR1 and CDR2: SNHLY and FYNNEI. V was cut by 0 bases and J by 4 bases, with 15 bases left in between. In nucleotides, the CDR3 is TGTGCCAGCAGTGAAGCGCTTTGGTCAGGGATCTATGGCTACACCTTC. Amino acids: CASSEALWSGIYGYTF.

This clone was observed a few times. The V call is TRBV9, the J call TRBJ2-2; D is possibly TRBD2 (5 bases). The germline V gene has CDR1 SGDLS and CDR2 YYNGEE. The germline V and J ends were trimmed by 5 bases and 3 bases, with 17 bases remaining between them. This CDR3 has 16 amino acids. CDR3 protein: CASSPEGLPYTGELFF. CDR3 nucleotide sequence: TGTGCCAGCAGTCCAGAGGGTTTACCGTACACCGGGGAGCTGTTTTTT.

The chain is built from TRBV6-5 and TRBJ2-5, with 9 bases aligning to TRBD1. Germline CDR1 reads MNHEY; CDR2 reads SVGAGI. The CDR3 is made up of 14 amino acids. V shed 6 bases, J shed 5 bases, and the junction held 7 bases outside the gene matches. CDR3 region: CASRVTGGGETQYF. The CDR3 DNA sequence: TGTGCCAGCAGAGTAACAGGGGGCGGGGAGACCCAGTACTTC.

This clone has just one count. This chain connects TRBV5-1 to TRBJ2-2, with 7 bases fitting TRBD1. CDR1 and CDR2 from the germline V gene are SGHRS and YFSETQ. The J segment lost 0 bases and the V segment lost 4 bases, leaving 3 bases of the junction unmatched. The CDR3 has 15 residues. CDR3 region: CASSADRPNTGELFF. The CDR3 DNA is TGCGCCAGCAGCGCGGACAGGCCGAACACCGGGGAGCTGTTTTTT. Looking up the rest from reference TRBV5-1 and TRBJ2-2 gives the full variable domain: KAGVTQTPRYLIKTRGQQVTLSCSPISGHRSVSWYQQTPGQGLQFLFEYFSETQRNKGNFPGRFSGRQFSNSRSEMNVSTLELGDSALYLCASSADRPNTGELFFGEGSRLTVL.

The rearrangement uses TRBV10-1 and TRBJ2-2; the D gene is possibly TRBD1 (6 bases). Germline values: CDR1 WNHNN, CDR2 SYGVQD (reference sequence). The CDR3 has 14 residues. V shed 6 bases and J shed 2 bases, with 10 bases lying between them. This chain's CDR3 is CASSGQINTGELFF. The CDR3 nucleotides are TGCGCCAGCAGCGGACAGATAAACACCGGGGAGCTGTTTTTT.

This chain connects TRBV4-1 to TRBJ1-2, with D unresolved. CDR1 is MGHRA, CDR2 YSYEKL, per germline. The germline V and J ends were trimmed by 5 bases and 2 bases, with 24 bases remaining between them. CDR3 length: 18 residues. The chain's CDR3 is CASSLMAGISAANYGYTF. The DNA for the CDR3 is TGCGCCAGCAGCTTGATGGCGGGGATTTCCGCTGCGAACTATGGCTACACCTTC.